This TCR beta chain originates from a study of T cell responses to AZD1222 COVID-19 vaccine. Produced via immunoSEQ multiplex PCR; TCRdb's table is partial and in-frame only. Here the sample spans more than 95,000 clones, 89% being singletons. V lost 0 bases, J lost 0 bases, and 6 bases lay in between. Germline CDR1 reads MRHNA; CDR2 reads SNTAGT. CDR3 length equals 16 residues. This rearrangement joins TRBV6-4 to TRBJ2-6; D unresolved. The clonotype originates from an adult in good health. This sample comprised peripheral blood, obtained on day 0 of AZD1222 vaccination. The chain's CDR3 is CASSDSELSGANVLTF. The CDR3 DNA is TGTGCCAGCAGTGACTCGGAACTCTCTGGGGCCAACGTCCTGACTTTC.